Shown below are 2 T cell receptor beta chains from a single sample sequenced in a study of T cell responses to AZD1222 COVID-19 vaccine. Using immunoSEQ multiplex PCR, the repertoire was profiled, and TCRdb retains in-frame clones only, with some absent. Of 150,000 to 200,000 clones listed, around 93% were seen once; the top ten hold over 7.5%. Sequencing used peripheral blood, obtained on day 0 of AZD1222 vaccination. These receptors originate from an adult in good health.

The J gene is TRBJ1-3, the V gene TRBV28, with a tentative D call TRBD1 (5 bases). The CDR3 spans 17 residues. V was trimmed by 6 bases and J by 0 bases, leaving 18 bases between them. Looked up from germline, CDR1 is MDHEN and CDR2 is SYDVKM. Here the CDR3 reads CASSAGPRDGSGNTIYF. DNA for the CDR3: TGTGCCAGCAGCGCCGGGCCCCGGGACGGCTCTGGAAACACCATATATTTT.

The CDR3 protein is CATKRQTNEKLFF. The DNA of the CDR3 is TGTGCCACCAAGAGACAGACTAATGAAAAACTGTTTTTT. V is TRBV7-2 and J is TRBJ1-4, with TRBD1 as a possible D gene (5 bases). This CDR3 region has 13 residues. V was cut by 10 bases and J by 2 bases, with 11 bases left in between. Germline V gene lookup returns CDR1 SGHTA and CDR2 FQGNSA.